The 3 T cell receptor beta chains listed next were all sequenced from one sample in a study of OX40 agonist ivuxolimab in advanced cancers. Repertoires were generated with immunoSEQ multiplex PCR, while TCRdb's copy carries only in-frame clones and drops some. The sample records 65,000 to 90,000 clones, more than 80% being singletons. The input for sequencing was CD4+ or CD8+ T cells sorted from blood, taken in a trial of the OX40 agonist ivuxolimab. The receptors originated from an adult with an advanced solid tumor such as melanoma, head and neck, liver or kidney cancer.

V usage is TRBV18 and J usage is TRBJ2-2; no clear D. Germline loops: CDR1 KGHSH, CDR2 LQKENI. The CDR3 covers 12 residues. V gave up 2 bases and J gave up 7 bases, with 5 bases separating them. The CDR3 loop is CASSPVRGELFF. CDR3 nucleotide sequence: TGTGCCAGCTCACCAGTCCGCGGGGAGCTGTTTTTT.

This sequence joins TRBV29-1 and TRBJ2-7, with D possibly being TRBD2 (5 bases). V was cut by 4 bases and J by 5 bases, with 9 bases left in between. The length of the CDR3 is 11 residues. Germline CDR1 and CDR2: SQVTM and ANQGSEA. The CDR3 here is CSVGTGDEQYV. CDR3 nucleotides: TGCAGCGTTGGGACCGGGGACGAGCAGTACGTC.

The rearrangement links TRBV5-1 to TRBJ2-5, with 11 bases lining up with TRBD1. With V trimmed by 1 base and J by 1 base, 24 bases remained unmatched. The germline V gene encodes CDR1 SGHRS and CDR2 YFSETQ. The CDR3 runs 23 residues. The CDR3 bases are TGCGCCAGCAGCTTGTTCCACCCCGGACAGGGGGCCAAAGTTCAGAAGGGCCAAGAGACCCAGTACTTC. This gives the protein CASSLFHPGQGAKVQKGQETQYF.